Here is one T cell receptor beta chain with its context. Its antigen is currently unknown. With 5 bases removed from V and 0 bases from J, the gap between germline ends came to 10 bases. The germline V gene encodes CDR1 MDHEN and CDR2 SYDVKM. There are 14 residues in the CDR3. The sample originates from a study of response to subunit inactivated influenza vaccine. Findings of the study overall: Authors suggested seasonal influenza vaccinations each recruit few new T cells.

MiXCR was run by TCRdb on the RT-PCR reads, yielding one entry per CDR3 protein. Of almost 600,000 distinct CDR3 sequences listed, roughly 15% are singletons. Sequenced material: PBMCs from blood, taken roughly 12 days after vaccination. This rearrangement joins TRBV28 to TRBJ1-2, with unresolved D. The TCR originated in a man aged 50 or older who received an inactivated influenza vaccine. The DNA of the CDR3 is TGTGCCAGCAGTCAGACCGGGACTAACTATGGCTACACCTTC. It specifies CASSQTGTNYGYTF.